The 21 T cell receptor beta chains reported below all come from one sample, sequenced in a study of T cell repertoires in cytomegalovirus infection. The antigens for these receptors are not known. TCRdb fed the reads into MiXCR, producing one record per CDR3 protein. The sample has a few hundred thousand distinct CDR3 sequences; about 40% are singletons. The starting material was cultured PBMCs, obtained from culture after CMV antigen stimulation. Source of these receptors: a human donor in good health (CMV status not recorded). Some clones in this sample may be carry-over from other donors' samples.

The genes are TRBV5-1 and TRBJ1-1; D is uncertain. This CDR3 has 13 residues. Trimming took 4 bases from V and 2 from J, leaving 9 bases between them. From germline, CDR1 is SGHRS and CDR2 YFSETQ. CDR3 region: CASSQQVNTEAFF. Here the CDR3 DNA reads TGCGCCAGCAGCCAGCAGGTAAACACTGAAGCTTTCTTT.

The V call is TRBV6-2 or TRBV6-3, the J call TRBJ1-3, with a possible D match to TRBD1 (6 bases). The length of the CDR3 is 13 residues. Trimming cost V 6 bases and J 4 bases, with 10 bases left between them. Germline V CDR1 and CDR2: MNHEY, SVGEGT. CDR3 coding DNA: TGTGCCAGCAGAGCAGGGGCCGGAAACACCATATATTTT. This sequence encodes CASRAGAGNTIYF.

This clonotype was detected once. The V call is TRBV20-1, the J call TRBJ1-6, with 7 bases fitting TRBD1. The V gene end was trimmed by 3 bases and the J gene end by 13 bases; junction bases not matched to a gene: 6. Germline V CDR1 and CDR2: DFQATT, SNEGSKA (reference sequence). The CDR3 contains 12 residues. The CDR3 region is CSARRQGTPLHF. As DNA, the CDR3 is TGCAGTGCTAGGAGACAGGGCACCCCCCTCCACTTT.

V usage is TRBV7-2 and J usage is TRBJ2-7; 9 nucleotides align to TRBD2. CDR1 and CDR2 from the germline V gene are SGHTA and FQGNSA. V was clipped by 0 bases and J by 3 bases; unmatched bases: 6. CDR3 size: 16 residues. CDR3 in DNA: TGTGCCAGCAGCTTAGCCGCGGGAGGGCCTCTCTACGAGCAGTACTTC. It encodes CASSLAAGGPLYEQYF.

The V gene is TRBV4-1, the J gene TRBJ2-5; 8 bases map to TRBD2. The CDR3 has 15 amino acids. V was pared by 0 bases and J by 5 bases, with 5 bases of the junction left unmatched. Looked up from germline, CDR1 is MGHRA and CDR2 is YSYEKL. The CDR3 loop reads CASSQDRRTSETQYF. The CDR3 coding sequence is TGCGCCAGCAGCCAAGATAGGAGGACTAGCGAGACCCAGTACTTC.

The rearrangement joins TRBV12-3 or TRBV12-4 to TRBJ1-3; no definite D call. Trimming pared 6 bases from V and 2 bases from J, leaving 14 bases between. This CDR3 is built from 15 residues. Written as DNA, the CDR3 is TGTGCCAGCAGCCCTAATGTAGTTGCTGGAAACACCATATATTTT. This codes for CASSPNVVAGNTIYF.

J is TRBJ2-7 and V is TRBV18; D is undetermined. The CDR3 runs 14 residues. The germline V gene encodes CDR1 KGHSH and CDR2 LQKENI. The V end lost 8 bases, the J end lost 0 bases, and 14 bases lay between the germline ends. CDR3 sequence reads: CASHGPTSSYEQYF. CDR3 bases: TGTGCCAGCCACGGACCGACCTCCTCCTACGAGCAGTACTTC.

Only a few counts were recorded for this clonotype. The chain combines TRBV7-2 with TRBJ2-3; 8 bases agree with TRBD2. V lost 2 bases, J lost 0 bases, and 10 bases stayed unmatched. The CDR3 extends over 18 amino acids. Germline V gene lookup returns CDR1 SGHTA and CDR2 FQGNSA. The CDR3 DNA reads TGTGCCAGCAGCTTATCACCGGGGGGGGGTGCTAGCACAGATACGCAGTATTTT. Its translation is CASSLSPGGGASTDTQYF.

This clonotype was recorded a few times. The chain has TRBV4-2 and TRBJ1-4; tentative D call: TRBD1 (5 bases). This CDR3 is 16 amino acids long. Trimming left V 3 bases short and J 0 bases short, with 11 bases between. CDR1 and CDR2 from the germline V gene are LGHNA and YNFKEQ. The CDR3 region has the DNA TGTGCCAGCAGCCAGTCCCTGGGGGCAACTAATGAAAAACTGTTTTTT. It encodes CASSQSLGATNEKLFF.

This sequence joins TRBV18 and TRBJ2-1; 9 bases line up with TRBD2. The CDR3 is made up of 15 amino acids. CDR1 and CDR2 from the germline V gene are KGHSH and LQKENI. The V gene end was trimmed by 2 bases and the J gene end by 7 bases; junction bases not matched to a gene: 6. The CDR3: CASSPLAGVENEQFF. CDR3 bases: TGTGCCAGCTCACCATTAGCGGGAGTTGAGAATGAGCAGTTCTTC.

The chain combines TRBV7-9 with TRBJ2-7; weak D call: TRBD1 (5 bases). The CDR3 is made up of 13 amino acids. V lost 2 bases and J 2 bases, leaving 7 bases between the germline ends. Germline CDR1 is SEHNR and CDR2 is FQNEAQ (reference sequence). The DNA for the CDR3 is TGTGCCAGCAGCTTAAAGGACACCTACGAGCAGTACTTC. Translating gives CASSLKDTYEQYF.

This rearrangement joins TRBV7-4 to TRBJ1-2; 7 nucleotides align to TRBD1. The CDR3 is 15 residues long. Germline-derived CDR1 and CDR2 are SGHVT and SQSDAQ. V lost 4 bases and J lost 2; bases outside the gene matches: 7. CDR3 sequence reads: CASSSGQRGNYGYTF. The DNA for the CDR3 is TGTGCCAGCAGCTCGGGACAGAGAGGAAACTATGGCTACACCTTC.

This clonotype was counted at least ten times. The V gene is TRBV7-2, the J gene TRBJ1-4; D possibly corresponds to TRBD1 (6 bases). The CDR3 extends over 14 amino acids. Germline V gene sequence: CDR1 SGHTA, CDR2 FQGNSA. V lost 2 bases to trimming and J lost 8 bases, with 12 bases between them. CDR3 amino acids: CASSLRGGGEKLFF. The CDR3 DNA sequence: TGTGCCAGCAGCTTACGAGGGGGAGGGGAAAAACTGTTTTTT.

V usage is TRBV7-2 and J usage is TRBJ2-1, with 14 bases lining up with TRBD2. Trimming took 6 bases from V and 9 from J; bases not matched to a gene: 4. The CDR3 is made up of 14 amino acids. Germline V lookup: CDR1 SGHTA, CDR2 FQGNSA. The CDR3 protein is CASSKGLAGVEQFF. For the CDR3, the DNA is TGTGCCAGCAGTAAGGGACTAGCGGGAGTTGAGCAGTTCTTC.

V and J are TRBV27 and TRBJ2-7, with D unresolved. The germline V gene has CDR1 MNHEY and CDR2 SMNVEV (reference sequence). The V and J ends lost 8 bases and 5 bases respectively, with 13 bases between them. The CDR3 runs 12 residues. The CDR3 DNA is TGTGCCAGCGGTCGCCTGGGGAACGAGCAGTACTTC. Its protein is CASGRLGNEQYF.

The chain recombines TRBV28 with TRBJ2-1; a weak D match, TRBD2 (6 bases). CDR1 and CDR2 (germline): MDHEN, SYDVKM. V lost 8 bases, J lost 0 bases, and 11 bases lay in between. The CDR3 extends over 14 amino acids. CDR3 DNA sequence: TGTGCCAGCCAACGGGGGTCCTCCTACAATGAGCAGTTCTTC. Protein product: CASQRGSSYNEQFF. Complete variable domain (other parts from reference TRBV28 and TRBJ2-1): DVKVTQSSRYLVKRTGEKVFLECVQDMDHENMFWYRQDPGLGLRLIYFSYDVKMKEKGDIPEGYSVSREKKERFSLILESASTNQTSMYLCASQRGSSYNEQFFGPGTRLTVL.

This clonotype was seen a handful of times. This rearrangement joins TRBV28 to TRBJ1-1, with 9 bases identical to TRBD1. The trim removed 6 bases at V and 0 bases at J, leaving 8 bases unmatched. Germline V gene sequence: CDR1 MDHEN, CDR2 SYDVKM. The CDR3 consists of 16 residues. DNA of the CDR3: TGTGCCAGCAGGAAGGGACAGGGCCGGCTGAACACTGAAGCTTTCTTT. Translation gives CASRKGQGRLNTEAFF.

The J gene is TRBJ2-3, the V gene TRBV6-5; D perhaps matches TRBD2 (6 bases). V lost 0 bases, J lost 0 bases, and 13 bases lay in between. There are 17 residues in the CDR3. Per germline, CDR1 MNHEY and CDR2 SVGAGI. The CDR3 loop reads CASSYSMGSGSTDTQYF. The DNA of the CDR3 is TGTGCCAGCAGTTACTCCATGGGAAGCGGGAGCACAGATACGCAGTATTTT.

V gene TRBV20-1 combines with J gene TRBJ2-3; no reliable D call. Germline CDR1 is DFQATT and CDR2 is SNEGSKA (reference sequence). V shed 8 bases and J shed 3 bases, with 15 bases lying between them. The CDR3 runs to 13 residues. CDR3 amino acids: CSPMSLGTDTQYF. CDR3 coding DNA: TGCAGTCCCATGTCCCTGGGGACAGATACGCAGTATTTT.

The V call is TRBV4-1, the J call TRBJ2-5; D remains ambiguous. From germline, CDR1 is MGHRA and CDR2 YSYEKL. V dropped 4 bases and J dropped 5 bases, with 14 bases sitting between them. CDR3 length: 14 amino acids. CDR3 protein: CASSPLGMAETQYF. The CDR3 DNA sequence: TGCGCCAGCAGCCCTTTAGGGATGGCGGAGACCCAGTACTTC.

The V call is TRBV19, the J call TRBJ1-4; D is unresolved. CDR1 is LNHDA and CDR2 is SQIVND in the germline V gene (reference sequence). Trimming cost V 2 bases and J 3 bases, with 10 bases left between them. The CDR3 runs 15 residues. CDR3 amino acids: CASSISGGPNEKLFF. In DNA, the CDR3 is TGTGCCAGTAGTATAAGCGGAGGACCTAATGAAAAACTGTTTTTT.